The table lists the clone carrying this T cell receptor (beta chain) with a few counts. The target antigen is unknown. V dropped 5 bases and J dropped 1; count of bases not matched to a gene: 7. Germline CDR1 and CDR2: DFQATT and SNEGSKA (reference sequence). This CDR3 region has 14 residues. These data originate in a study of vaccination and CD4 T cells after COVID-19. Looking at the study overall: The peptides that stimulated the cells were overlapping spike peptides from SARS-CoV-2, HCoV-NL63, HCoV-OC43 and HCoV-229E.

Treatment meaning: approximately nine-day PBMC culture with coronavirus spike peptide pools or control peptides (ViraFEST assay). Researchers reported culturing 2.1 million or so PBMCs per well with 9.5 to 10 IU/ml IL-2 and roughly 9.8 ug/ml peptide pools. Each of days 3 and 7 saw half the medium replaced by fresh IL-2 medium. Cultured CD4+ T cells had their DNA profiled by the Oncomine TCR Beta short-read assay. MiXCR was run by TCRdb on the PCR reads, yielding one entry per CDR3 protein. Among around 25,000 distinct CDR3 sequences listed, over 60% were seen once. This chain uses TRBV20-1 with TRBJ1-1, with 7 bases fitting TRBD1. Material: CD4+ T cells from blood, cultured in vitro, obtained after SARS-CoV-2 vaccination. The receptor comes from a human donor who received a COVID-19 vaccine. For the CDR3, the DNA is TGCAGTGCTTCCCAATACAGGGGGAACACTGAAGCTTTCTTT. It is translated as CSASQYRGNTEAFF.